These 27 T cell receptor beta chains came from one sample sequenced in a study of OX40 agonist ivuxolimab in advanced cancers. The method behind the library was the immunoSEQ multiplex PCR assay. TCRdb re-hosts the immuneACCESS table, in-frame sequences only. Its copies lack some clones; in the studies checked, an unresolved V gene accounts for under half of them, and the cause for the rest is not known. For this sample the table gives under 80,000 clones, of which 75% to 90% were detected only once. The ten most abundant clones make up 2% to 2.5% of the sample. The input for sequencing was CD4+ or CD8+ T cells sorted from blood, taken in a trial of the OX40 agonist ivuxolimab. Receptor source: an adult with an advanced solid tumor such as melanoma, head and neck, liver or kidney cancer.

The CDR3 here is CAWAGSGFATDTQYF. The DNA of the CDR3 is TGTGCCTGGGCGGGCTCAGGGTTCGCCACAGATACGCAGTATTTT. The gene calls are TRBV30 and TRBJ2-3; tentatively, D is TRBD1 or TRBD2 (5 bases each). V gave up 5 bases and J gave up 2 bases, with 17 bases separating them. The CDR3 is 15 amino acids. Germline lookup yields CDR1 GTSNPN and CDR2 SVGIG (reference sequence).

The gene calls are TRBV7-2 and TRBJ2-2, with D maybe TRBD2 (5 bases). Germline assignment: CDR1 SGHTA and CDR2 FQGNSA. The V gene lost 4 bases and the J gene lost 6 bases, with 15 bases spanning the gap. The CDR3 is 15 amino acids. CDR3: CASSSTRGSAGELFF. The CDR3 DNA reads as TGTGCCAGCAGCTCGACCCGGGGTTCGGCCGGGGAGCTGTTTTTT.

This clone has a handful of counts. The rearrangement joins TRBV15 to TRBJ2-7; TRBD2 is a possible D gene (5 bases). Trimming stripped 5 bases from V and 1 base from J, with 18 bases between. CDR3 size: 16 residues. Germline V gene lookup returns CDR1 LNHNV and CDR2 YYDKDF (reference sequence). The CDR3 coding sequence is TGTGCCACCAGCGATAAAGGACCAGCGGCATCCTACGAGCAGTACTTC. Encoded protein: CATSDKGPAASYEQYF.

V and J are TRBV15 and TRBJ2-7; maybe TRBD1 (7 bases). The V end lost 3 bases, the J end lost 3 bases, and 12 bases lay between the germline ends. Germline assignment: CDR1 LNHNV and CDR2 YYDKDF (reference sequence). The CDR3 covers 14 residues. CDR3 protein: CATSRGGQVYEQYF. The CDR3 nucleotides read TGTGCCACCAGCAGGGGAGGACAGGTCTACGAGCAGTACTTC. Full variable domain (missing parts from reference TRBV15 and TRBJ2-7): DAMVIQNPRYQVTQFGKPVTLSCSQTLNHNVMYWYQQKSSQAPKLLFHYYDKDFNNEADTPDNFQSRRPNTSFCFLDIRSPGLGDTAMYLCATSRGGQVYEQYFGPGTRLTVT.

The V and J genes are TRBV21-1 and TRBJ1-2. TRBV21-1 is annotated as a pseudogene. The CDR3 contains 16 residues. The chain's CDR3 is CASSKVGVTRGYGYTF. The CDR3 nucleotides are TGTGCCAGCAGCAAAGTGGGGGTGACACGGGGCTATGGCTACACCTTC.

The chain is built from TRBV7-2 and TRBJ2-1, with TRBD1 matching 10 bases. The CDR3 runs to 16 residues. Per the germline V gene, CDR1 is SGHTA and CDR2 is FQGNSA. J gave up 2 bases and V 4 bases, and 5 bases lay outside the gene matches. The chain's CDR3 is CASSSGGTGAYNEQFF. CDR3 bases: TGTGCCAGCAGCTCAGGGGGGACAGGGGCCTACAATGAGCAGTTCTTC.

V usage is TRBV19 and J usage is TRBJ1-5, with 9 nucleotides matching TRBD1. CDR3 size: 15 residues. Germline V lookup: CDR1 LNHDA, CDR2 SQIVND (reference sequence). After removal of 4 bases from V and 5 bases from J, the junction contained 6 bases not matched to a gene. In DNA form, the CDR3 reads TGTGCCAGTAGTAAGTGGGACAGGGACGATCAGCCCCAGCATTTT. Translated, it gives CASSKWDRDDQPQHF.

The chain employs TRBV6-5 and TRBJ1-3; D is possibly TRBD1 (5 bases). This CDR3 spans 16 amino acids. From germline, CDR1 is MNHEY and CDR2 SVGAGI. V lost 4 bases to trimming and J lost 0 bases, with 13 bases between them. Here the CDR3 reads CASSFREGRSGNTIYF. The DNA of the CDR3 is TGTGCCAGCAGTTTCAGAGAGGGGCGCTCTGGAAACACCATATATTTT.

The V and J genes are TRBV29-1 and TRBJ1-1; D unresolved. The length of the CDR3 is 12 residues. Germline V gives CDR1 SQVTM, CDR2 ANQGSEA. Trimming pared 1 base from V and 1 base from J, leaving 4 bases between. The CDR3 DNA reads as TGCAGCGTTGAAGGGGGGAACACTGAAGCTTTCTTT. Its translation is CSVEGGNTEAFF.

As DNA, the CDR3 is TGTGCCAGCAGTTCCCCCAAAACCAATCAGCCCCAGCATTTT. It yields the protein CASSSPKTNQPQHF. V usage is TRBV6-5 and J usage is TRBJ1-5; unclear D gene. V was shortened by 4 bases and J by 3 bases, with 10 bases between the two germline ends. The germline V gene encodes CDR1 MNHEY and CDR2 SVGAGI. The CDR3 has 14 residues.

The chain carries TRBV6-4 and TRBJ2-5, with a tentative D call TRBD1 (6 bases). With 7 bases removed from V and 0 bases from J, the gap between germline ends came to 9 bases. The CDR3 loop spans 13 amino acids. The germline V gene encodes CDR1 MRHNA and CDR2 SNTAGT. CDR3 in DNA: TGTGCCAGCAATCAGGGGTACCAAGAGACCCAGTACTTC. It codes for CASNQGYQETQYF.

The chain employs TRBV7-3 and TRBJ1-1; maybe TRBD1 (5 bases). Germline loops: CDR1 SGHTA, CDR2 FQGTGA. With 5 bases removed from V and 1 base from J, the gap between germline ends came to 11 bases. CDR3 length equals 14 residues. CDR3 loop: CASSEGTGNTEAFF. CDR3 coding DNA: TGTGCCAGCAGCGAAGGGACGGGGAACACTGAAGCTTTCTTT. Based on the CDR3 plus reference TRBV7-3 and TRBJ1-1, the full variable domain is GAGVSQTPSNKVTEKGKYVELRCDPISGHTALYWYRQSLGQGPEFLIYFQGTGAADDSGLPNDRFFAVRPEGSVSTLKIQRTERGDSAVYLCASSEGTGNTEAFFGQGTRLTVV.

V and J are TRBV4-3 and TRBJ2-1; 12 bases agree with TRBD2. Germline lookup yields CDR1 LGHNA and CDR2 YSLEER. The CDR3 totals 16 residues. This CDR3 is CAPVPILAGGARSLFF. DNA for the CDR3: TGCGCGCCAGTCCCGATTCTAGCGGGAGGGGCCCGCTCCCTGTTCTTC.

The chain has TRBV5-1 and TRBJ1-2, with a possible D match to TRBD1 (5 bases). Trimming took 3 bases from V and 1 from J, leaving 16 bases between them. The CDR3 loop spans 16 amino acids. Germline V lookup: CDR1 SGHRS, CDR2 YFSETQ. CDR3 coding DNA: TGCGCCAGCAGCTCGGAAGCCGGGGCTTATAACTATGGCTACACCTTC. It translates to CASSSEAGAYNYGYTF. The full variable domain, in which reference TRBV5-1 and TRBJ1-2 provide the parts outside the CDR3, is KAGVTQTPRYLIKTRGQQVTLSCSPISGHRSVSWYQQTPGQGLQFLFEYFSETQRNKGNFPGRFSGRQFSNSRSEMNVSTLELGDSALYLCASSSEAGAYNYGYTFGSGTRLTVV.

The J gene is TRBJ1-2, the V gene TRBV5-1; a weak D match, TRBD1 (6 bases). Trimming cost V 5 bases and J 4 bases, with 18 bases left between them. This CDR3 is 15 amino acids long. The germline V gene has CDR1 SGHRS and CDR2 YFSETQ. The CDR3 DNA sequence: TGCGCCAGCAGTTTCGCACAGGGTACAGGCTATGGCTACACCTTC. Its translation is CASSFAQGTGYGYTF.

The chain has TRBV11-2 and TRBJ2-7, with D unclear. V lost 5 bases and J lost 7, with 18 bases in between. CDR3 size: 14 residues. CDR1 is SGHAT, CDR2 FQNNGV, per germline. The CDR3 here is CASSPGASVWEQYF. The DNA for the CDR3 is TGTGCCAGCAGCCCAGGTGCCAGTGTATGGGAGCAGTACTTC.

This rearrangement joins TRBV11-2 to TRBJ2-7; no definite D call. The V gene lost 0 bases and the J gene lost 10 bases, with 16 bases spanning the gap. The germline V gene encodes CDR1 SGHAT and CDR2 FQNNGV. The CDR3 loop spans 14 amino acids. The CDR3 region has the DNA TGTGCCAGCAGCTTAGACAGTACGGACCCGTCCCAGTACTTC. It encodes CASSLDSTDPSQYF.

The chain is built from TRBV6-6 and TRBJ1-2, with unresolved D. V lost 5 bases and J lost 3, with 13 bases in between. The CDR3 has 14 amino acids. CDR1 is MNHNY and CDR2 is SVGAGI in the germline V gene (reference sequence). The CDR3 spells CASSPFREYYGYTF. CDR3 nucleotide sequence: TGTGCCAGCAGTCCCTTTAGGGAGTACTATGGCTACACCTTC.

This chain joins TRBV5-1 and TRBJ2-7; 11 nucleotides line up with TRBD2. Germline-derived CDR1 and CDR2 are SGHRS and YFSETQ. The CDR3 is 16 residues long. Trimming removed 0 bases from V and 3 bases from J; junction bases left unmatched: 5. The CDR3 here is CASSLARLAGNYEQYF. CDR3 nucleotide sequence: TGCGCCAGCAGCTTGGCCAGACTAGCGGGGAACTACGAGCAGTACTTC.

The chain joins TRBV4-2 to TRBJ1-2; a possible D gene is TRBD1 (5 bases). Trimming took off 0 bases at V and 3 bases at J, with 11 bases between the two ends. The CDR3 has 15 residues. Germline assignment: CDR1 LGHNA and CDR2 YNFKEQ. The CDR3 DNA sequence: TGTGCCAGCAGCCAAGATTTCACAGGCTACTATGGCTACACCTTC. It specifies CASSQDFTGYYGYTF.

V gene TRBV27 combines with J gene TRBJ2-7; TRBD2 agrees at 9 bases. V lost 6 bases, J lost 7 bases, and 16 bases stayed unmatched. This CDR3 region has 16 residues. Germline V gene sequence: CDR1 MNHEY, CDR2 SMNVEV (reference sequence). Here the CDR3 reads CASRATSGAGRIEQYF. DNA of the CDR3: TGTGCCAGCAGGGCGACTAGCGGAGCGGGGAGGATAGAGCAGTACTTC.

V is TRBV19 and J is TRBJ1-2; D call uncertain. CDR3 length: 15 amino acids. Germline V gives CDR1 LNHDA, CDR2 SQIVND (reference sequence). V was cut by 6 bases and J by 4 bases, with 18 bases left in between. In DNA form, the CDR3 reads TGTGCCAGTAGCACCCAGAGTCCGGGAGCCTATGGCTACACCTTC. Its translation is CASSTQSPGAYGYTF.

A few counts support this clone. The gene calls are TRBV27 and TRBJ1-1, with 7 bases identical to TRBD1. Per germline, CDR1 MNHEY and CDR2 SMNVEV (reference sequence). V shed 0 bases and J 1 base; nucleotides not matched to a gene: 2. This CDR3 is built from 15 residues. The CDR3 sequence: CASSLSDRRNTEAFF. The CDR3 DNA reads TGTGCCAGCAGTTTATCGGACAGGAGGAACACTGAAGCTTTCTTT.

V usage is TRBV5-1 and J usage is TRBJ1-1, with D possibly TRBD1 on 5 matching bases. V was trimmed by 4 bases and J by 0 bases, leaving 16 bases between them. There are 16 residues in the CDR3. Germline V lookup: CDR1 SGHRS, CDR2 YFSETQ. The CDR3 DNA reads TGCGCCAGCAGCCGCGGGGGTGGACTGATGAACACTGAAGCTTTCTTT. Residues: CASSRGGGLMNTEAFF.

The chain combines TRBV18 with TRBJ1-1; D is perhaps TRBD1 (6 bases). This CDR3 has 13 amino acids. From germline, CDR1 is KGHSH and CDR2 LQKENI. Trimming took 3 bases from V and 8 from J, leaving 13 bases between them. The CDR3 DNA sequence: TGTGCCAGCTCACCTTTCACAGGGTTAGAAGCTTTCTTT. This gives the protein CASSPFTGLEAFF.

V is TRBV10-3 and J is TRBJ2-3; D possibly corresponds to TRBD2 (5 bases). The CDR3 is made up of 15 amino acids. V lost 3 bases and J lost 3, with 13 bases in between. Per germline, CDR1 ENHRY and CDR2 SYGVKD. In DNA form, the CDR3 reads TGTGCCATCAGTGAACGGGGTTTTGGGACAGATACGCAGTATTTT. It codes for CAISERGFGTDTQYF.

This clone appeared a few times. The chain recombines TRBV4-2 with TRBJ1-4; D unclear. Trimming left V 0 bases short and J 8 bases short, with 4 bases between. The CDR3 covers 12 residues. Germline V gives CDR1 LGHNA, CDR2 YNFKEQ. CDR3 sequence reads: CASSQDREKLFF. DNA of the CDR3: TGTGCCAGCAGCCAAGACAGAGAAAAACTGTTTTTT.